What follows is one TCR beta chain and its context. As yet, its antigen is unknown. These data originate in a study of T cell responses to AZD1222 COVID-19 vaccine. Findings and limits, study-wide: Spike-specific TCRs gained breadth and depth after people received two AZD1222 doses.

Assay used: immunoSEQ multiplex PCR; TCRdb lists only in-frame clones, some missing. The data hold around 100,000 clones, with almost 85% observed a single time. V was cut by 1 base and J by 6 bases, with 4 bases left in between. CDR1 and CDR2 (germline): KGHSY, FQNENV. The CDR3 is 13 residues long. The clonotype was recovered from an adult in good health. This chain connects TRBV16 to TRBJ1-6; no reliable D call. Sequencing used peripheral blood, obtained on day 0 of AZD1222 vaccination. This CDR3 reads CASSQLFNSPLHF. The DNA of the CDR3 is TGTGCCAGCAGCCAATTGTTTAATTCACCCCTCCACTTT.